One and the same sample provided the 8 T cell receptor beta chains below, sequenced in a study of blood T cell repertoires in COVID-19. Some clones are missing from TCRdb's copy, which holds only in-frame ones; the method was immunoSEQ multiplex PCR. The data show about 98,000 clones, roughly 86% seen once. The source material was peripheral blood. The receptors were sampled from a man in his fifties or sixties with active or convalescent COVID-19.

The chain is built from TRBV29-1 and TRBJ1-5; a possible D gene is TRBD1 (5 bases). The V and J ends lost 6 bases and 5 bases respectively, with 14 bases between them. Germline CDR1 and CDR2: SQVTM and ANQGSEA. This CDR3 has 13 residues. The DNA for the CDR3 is TGCAGCGTCCTGGCGGGACGCGATCAGCCCCAGCATTTT. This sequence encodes CSVLAGRDQPQHF.

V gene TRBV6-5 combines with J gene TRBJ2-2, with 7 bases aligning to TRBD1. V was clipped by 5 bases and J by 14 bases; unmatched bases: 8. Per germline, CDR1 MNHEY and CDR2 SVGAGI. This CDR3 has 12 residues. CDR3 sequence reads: CASSTPTGSLFF. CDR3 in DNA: TGTGCCAGCAGTACCCCGACAGGGTCCCTGTTTTTT.

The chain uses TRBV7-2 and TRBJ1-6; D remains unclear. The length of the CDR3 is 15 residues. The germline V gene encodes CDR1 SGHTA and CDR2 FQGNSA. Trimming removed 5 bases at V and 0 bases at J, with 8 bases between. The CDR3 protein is CASSPIHSYNSPLHF. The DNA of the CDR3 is TGTGCCAGCAGCCCGATACACTCCTATAATTCACCCCTCCACTTT.

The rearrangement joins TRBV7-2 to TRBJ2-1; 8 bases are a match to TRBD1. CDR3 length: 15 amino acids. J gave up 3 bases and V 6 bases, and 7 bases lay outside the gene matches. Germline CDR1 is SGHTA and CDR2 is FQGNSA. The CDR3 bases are TGTGCCAGCAGTCAGTCAGGGGGCTACTACAATGAGCAGTTCTTC. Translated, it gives CASSQSGGYYNEQFF.

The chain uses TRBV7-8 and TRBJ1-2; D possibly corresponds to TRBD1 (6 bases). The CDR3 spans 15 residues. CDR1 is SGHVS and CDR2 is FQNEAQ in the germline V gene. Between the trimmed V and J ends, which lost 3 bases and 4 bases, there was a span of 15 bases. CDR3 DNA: TGTGCCAGCAGCTTCGGCGCAGGGGCTGGCTATGGCTACACCTTC. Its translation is CASSFGAGAGYGYTF.

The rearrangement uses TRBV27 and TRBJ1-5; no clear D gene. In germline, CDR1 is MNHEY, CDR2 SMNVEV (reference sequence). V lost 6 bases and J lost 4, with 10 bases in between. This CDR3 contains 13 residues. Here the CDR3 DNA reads TGTGCCAGCAGCCGCCGGGGAAATCAGCCCCAGCATTTT. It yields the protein CASSRRGNQPQHF.

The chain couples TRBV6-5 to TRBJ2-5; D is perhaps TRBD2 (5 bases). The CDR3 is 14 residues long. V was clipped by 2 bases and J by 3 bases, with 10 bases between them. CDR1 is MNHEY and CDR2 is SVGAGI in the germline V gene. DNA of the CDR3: TGTGCCAGCAGTTACGGGTGGAGGAAAGAGACCCAGTACTTC. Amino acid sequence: CASSYGWRKETQYF.

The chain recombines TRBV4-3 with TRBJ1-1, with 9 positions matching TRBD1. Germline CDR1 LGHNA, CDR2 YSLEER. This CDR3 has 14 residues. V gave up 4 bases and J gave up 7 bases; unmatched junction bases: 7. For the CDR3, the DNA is TGCGCCAGCAGCCGGGGGACAGGGTTTGGTGAAGCTTTCTTT. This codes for CASSRGTGFGEAFF.